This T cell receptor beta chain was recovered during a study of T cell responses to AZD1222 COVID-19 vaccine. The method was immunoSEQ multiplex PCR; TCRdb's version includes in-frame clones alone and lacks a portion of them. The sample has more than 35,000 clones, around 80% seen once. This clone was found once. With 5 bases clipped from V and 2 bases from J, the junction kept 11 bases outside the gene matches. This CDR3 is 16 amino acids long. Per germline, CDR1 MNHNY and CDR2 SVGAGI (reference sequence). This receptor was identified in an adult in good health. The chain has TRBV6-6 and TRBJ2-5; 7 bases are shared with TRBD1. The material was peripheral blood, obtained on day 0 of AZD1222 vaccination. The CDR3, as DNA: TGTGCCAGCAGTAAACAGGGGTCCCCCCCTCAAGAGACCCAGTACTTC. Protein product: CASSKQGSPPQETQYF.